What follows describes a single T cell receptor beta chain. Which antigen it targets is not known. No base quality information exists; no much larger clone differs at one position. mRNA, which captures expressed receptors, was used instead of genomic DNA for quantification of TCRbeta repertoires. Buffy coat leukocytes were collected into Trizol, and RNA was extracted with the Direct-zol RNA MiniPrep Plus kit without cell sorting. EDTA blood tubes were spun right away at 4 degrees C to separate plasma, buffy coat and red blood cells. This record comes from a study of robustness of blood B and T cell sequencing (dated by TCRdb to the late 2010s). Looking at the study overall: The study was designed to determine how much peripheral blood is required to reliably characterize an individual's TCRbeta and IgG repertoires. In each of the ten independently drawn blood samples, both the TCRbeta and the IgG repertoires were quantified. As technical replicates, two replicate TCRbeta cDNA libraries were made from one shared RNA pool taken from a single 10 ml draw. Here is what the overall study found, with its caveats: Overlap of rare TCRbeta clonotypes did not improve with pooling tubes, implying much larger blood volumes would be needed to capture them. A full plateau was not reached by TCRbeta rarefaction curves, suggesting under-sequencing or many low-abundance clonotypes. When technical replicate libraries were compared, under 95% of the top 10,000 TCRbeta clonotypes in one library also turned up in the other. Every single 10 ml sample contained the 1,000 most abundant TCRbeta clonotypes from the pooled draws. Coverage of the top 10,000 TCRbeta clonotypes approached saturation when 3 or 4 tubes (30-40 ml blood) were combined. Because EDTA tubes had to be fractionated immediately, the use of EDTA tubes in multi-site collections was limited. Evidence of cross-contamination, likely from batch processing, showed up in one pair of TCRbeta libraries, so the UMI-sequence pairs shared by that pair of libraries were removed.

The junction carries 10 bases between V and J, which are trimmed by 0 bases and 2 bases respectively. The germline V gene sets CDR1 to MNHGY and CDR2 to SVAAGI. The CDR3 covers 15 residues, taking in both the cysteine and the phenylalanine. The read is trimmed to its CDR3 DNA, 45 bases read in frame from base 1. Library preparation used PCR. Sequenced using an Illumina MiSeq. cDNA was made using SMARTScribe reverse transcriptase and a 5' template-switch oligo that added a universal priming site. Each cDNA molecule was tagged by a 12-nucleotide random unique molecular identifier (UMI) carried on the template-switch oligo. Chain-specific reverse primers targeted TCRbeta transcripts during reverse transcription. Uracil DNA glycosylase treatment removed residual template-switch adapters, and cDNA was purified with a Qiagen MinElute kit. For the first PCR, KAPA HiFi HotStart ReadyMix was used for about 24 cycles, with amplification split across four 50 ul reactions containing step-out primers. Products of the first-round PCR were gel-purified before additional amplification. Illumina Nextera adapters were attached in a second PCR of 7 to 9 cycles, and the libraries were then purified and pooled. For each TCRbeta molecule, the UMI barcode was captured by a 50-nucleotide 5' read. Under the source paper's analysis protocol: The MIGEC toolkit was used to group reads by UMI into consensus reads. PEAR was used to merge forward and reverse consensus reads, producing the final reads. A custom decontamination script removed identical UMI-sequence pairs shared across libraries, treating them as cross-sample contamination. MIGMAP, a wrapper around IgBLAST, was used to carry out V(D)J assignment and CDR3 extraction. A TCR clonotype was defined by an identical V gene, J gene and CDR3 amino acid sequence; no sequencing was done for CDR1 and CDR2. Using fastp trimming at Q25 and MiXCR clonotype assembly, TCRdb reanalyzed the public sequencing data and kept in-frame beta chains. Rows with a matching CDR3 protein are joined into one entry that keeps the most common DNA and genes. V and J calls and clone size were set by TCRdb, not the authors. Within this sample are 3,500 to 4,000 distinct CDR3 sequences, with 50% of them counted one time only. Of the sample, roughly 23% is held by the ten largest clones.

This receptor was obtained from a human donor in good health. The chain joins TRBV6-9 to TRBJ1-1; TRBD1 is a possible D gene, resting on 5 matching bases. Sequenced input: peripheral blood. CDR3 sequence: CASSYSGLINTEAFF. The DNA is TGTGCCAGCAGTTATTCGGGACTGATCAACACTGAAGCTTTCTTT.